This T cell receptor beta chain was retrieved from a study of vaccination and CD4 T cells after COVID-19. Study summary: The post-COVID sampling time was a median roughly 100 days after diagnosis, ranging from 35 to 161. Study-level findings and limits: This study had few convalescent patients and no early post-infection samples.

There are 14 residues in the CDR3. CDR1 is MDHEN and CDR2 is SYDVKM in the germline V gene. V lost 6 bases, J lost 4 bases, and 12 bases lay in between. Worth noting for this clonotype: What it recognizes is unknown.

The Oncomine TCR Beta short-read assay sequenced DNA from cultured CD4+ T cells. Someone extracted genomic DNA from cultured CD4+ T cells. MiXCR, run by TCRdb on the PCR reads, gives a single entry per CDR3 protein. The table shows roughly 22,000 distinct CDR3 sequences, with approximately 56% occurring only once. Stated treatment: roughly nine-day PBMC culture with coronavirus spike peptide pools or control peptides (ViraFEST assay). Recorded positive PCR dates fall between March and December 2020, preceding US Alpha, Beta and Delta variants. Sequenced: CD4+ T cells from blood, cultured in vitro. The rearrangement uses TRBV28 and TRBJ1-4; no clear D. The sequence was collected from a human donor who had recovered from COVID-19. CDR3 region: CASRVGRLNEKLFF. The CDR3, as DNA: TGTGCCAGCAGGGTAGGACGGCTTAATGAAAAACTGTTTTTT.